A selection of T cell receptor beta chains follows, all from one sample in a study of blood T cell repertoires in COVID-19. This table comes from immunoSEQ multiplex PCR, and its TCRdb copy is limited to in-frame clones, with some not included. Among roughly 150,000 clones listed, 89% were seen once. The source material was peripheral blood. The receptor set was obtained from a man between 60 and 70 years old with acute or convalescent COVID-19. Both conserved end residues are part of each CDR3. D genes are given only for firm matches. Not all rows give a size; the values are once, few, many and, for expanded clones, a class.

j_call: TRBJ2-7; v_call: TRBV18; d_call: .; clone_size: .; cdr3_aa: CASSPDIGFSEQYF; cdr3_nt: TGTGCCAGCTCACCGGATATCGGGTTTTCCGAGCAGTACTTC
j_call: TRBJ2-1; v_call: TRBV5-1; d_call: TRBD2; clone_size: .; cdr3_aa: CASSLVVVAGVNEQFF; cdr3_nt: TGCGCCAGCAGCTTGGTGGTAGTAGCGGGGGTCAATGAGCAGTTCTTC
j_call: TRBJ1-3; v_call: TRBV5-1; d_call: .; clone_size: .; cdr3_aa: CASSLNTGSGNTIYF; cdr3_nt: TGCGCCAGCAGCCTTAATACGGGCTCTGGAAACACCATATATTTT
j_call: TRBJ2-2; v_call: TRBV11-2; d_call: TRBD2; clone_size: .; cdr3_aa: CASSTLGLPWAGTGELFF; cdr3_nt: TGTGCCAGCAGCACCTTGGGACTACCCTGGGCTGGCACCGGGGAGCTGTTTTTT
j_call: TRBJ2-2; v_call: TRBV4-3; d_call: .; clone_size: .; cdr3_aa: CASSLGGRGTGELFF; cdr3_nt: TGCGCCAGCAGTTTGGGGGGGCGAGGCACCGGGGAGCTGTTTTTT
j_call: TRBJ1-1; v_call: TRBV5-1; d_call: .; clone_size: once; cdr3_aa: CASSPVSDTEAFF; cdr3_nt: TGCGCCAGCAGCCCTGTATCGGACACTGAAGCTTTCTTT
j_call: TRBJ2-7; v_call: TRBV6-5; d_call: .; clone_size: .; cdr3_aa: CASSFQGAYEQYF; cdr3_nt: TGTGCCAGCAGTTTTCAGGGTGCCTACGAGCAGTACTTC
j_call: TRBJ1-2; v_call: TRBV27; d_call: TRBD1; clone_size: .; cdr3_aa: CASSLTGIGGYTF; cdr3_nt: TGTGCCAGCAGTTTGACAGGGATAGGGGGCTACACCTTC
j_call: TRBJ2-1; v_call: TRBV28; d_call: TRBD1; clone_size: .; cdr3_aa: CASSIPTGGLNEQFF; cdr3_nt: TGTGCCAGCAGTATCCCGACAGGGGGCTTAAATGAGCAGTTCTTC
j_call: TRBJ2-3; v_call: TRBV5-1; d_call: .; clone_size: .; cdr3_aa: CASSEGGRGDTQYF; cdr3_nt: TGCGCCAGCTCCGAGGGGGGGCGCGGAGATACGCAGTATTTT
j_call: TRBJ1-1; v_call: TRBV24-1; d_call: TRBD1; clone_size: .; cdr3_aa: CATSAGTGGNTEAFF; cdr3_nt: TGTGCCACCAGCGCCGGGACAGGGGGGAACACTGAAGCTTTCTTT
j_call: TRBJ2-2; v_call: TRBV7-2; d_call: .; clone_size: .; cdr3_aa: CASSLESPLNTGELFF; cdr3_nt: TGTGCCAGCAGCTTAGAGAGCCCCCTTAACACCGGGGAGCTGTTTTTT
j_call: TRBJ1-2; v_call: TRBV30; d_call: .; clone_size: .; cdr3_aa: CAQGRSSYGYTF; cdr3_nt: TGTGCCCAGGGCCGGAGTTCCTATGGCTACACCTTC